This TCR beta chain was recorded in a study of shared clonotypes between healthy human individuals. Measured with immunoSEQ multiplex PCR; TCRdb has only the in-frame clones, and not every one. The sample carries 2.3 million or so clones, 90% to 95% recorded once. The CDR3 is 15 amino acids. The V gene's germline CDR1 is ENHRY and CDR2 SYGVKD. V dropped 6 bases and J dropped 5 bases, with 19 bases sitting between them. The rearrangement uses TRBV10-3 and TRBJ1-2; the D is unclear. The receptor's source is a man aged 18 to 29 in good health. Some clones in this sample may be carry-over from other donors' samples. The source material was naive CD4+ T cells from PBMCs. Subset reported: CD45RA+ positively selected. CDR3 DNA sequence: TGTGCCATCAGGAACCAAGACGGTCCAATATATGGCTACACCTTC. Protein: CAIRNQDGPIYGYTF.